This T cell receptor (beta chain) is drawn from a study of blood T cells in healthy people across ages. Study-wide points: Diversity figures based on one million T cells were deemed too low. Strong correlation existed between TCR beta diversity and naive T cell percentage.

CDR1 is MGHRA, CDR2 YSYEKL, per germline. The V gene lost 0 bases and the J gene lost 1 base, with 13 bases spanning the gap. This CDR3 contains 16 residues. Sample-barcoded 5' priming and a J-beta primer mix drove a second PCR of roughly 6 to 12 cycles. A template-switch adaptor that had 12 random nucleotides put a tag on each cDNA molecule. One entry per CDR3 protein results from TCRdb running MiXCR on the 5' RACE reads. The data hold 1.4 million or so distinct CDR3 sequences, with about 45% observed a single time. Turning to this clonotype: Its antigen is still unknown.

Extractions gave at least 5.5 micrograms of total RNA per sample. Sample: blood. This receptor was identified in a woman aged 18-29 years in good health. V and J are TRBV4-1 and TRBJ2-7, with no clear D. The DNA for the CDR3 is TGCGCCAGCAGCCAAGAAATCCGATCGGCGTCCTACGAGCAGTACTTC. Protein sequence: CASSQEIRSASYEQYF.